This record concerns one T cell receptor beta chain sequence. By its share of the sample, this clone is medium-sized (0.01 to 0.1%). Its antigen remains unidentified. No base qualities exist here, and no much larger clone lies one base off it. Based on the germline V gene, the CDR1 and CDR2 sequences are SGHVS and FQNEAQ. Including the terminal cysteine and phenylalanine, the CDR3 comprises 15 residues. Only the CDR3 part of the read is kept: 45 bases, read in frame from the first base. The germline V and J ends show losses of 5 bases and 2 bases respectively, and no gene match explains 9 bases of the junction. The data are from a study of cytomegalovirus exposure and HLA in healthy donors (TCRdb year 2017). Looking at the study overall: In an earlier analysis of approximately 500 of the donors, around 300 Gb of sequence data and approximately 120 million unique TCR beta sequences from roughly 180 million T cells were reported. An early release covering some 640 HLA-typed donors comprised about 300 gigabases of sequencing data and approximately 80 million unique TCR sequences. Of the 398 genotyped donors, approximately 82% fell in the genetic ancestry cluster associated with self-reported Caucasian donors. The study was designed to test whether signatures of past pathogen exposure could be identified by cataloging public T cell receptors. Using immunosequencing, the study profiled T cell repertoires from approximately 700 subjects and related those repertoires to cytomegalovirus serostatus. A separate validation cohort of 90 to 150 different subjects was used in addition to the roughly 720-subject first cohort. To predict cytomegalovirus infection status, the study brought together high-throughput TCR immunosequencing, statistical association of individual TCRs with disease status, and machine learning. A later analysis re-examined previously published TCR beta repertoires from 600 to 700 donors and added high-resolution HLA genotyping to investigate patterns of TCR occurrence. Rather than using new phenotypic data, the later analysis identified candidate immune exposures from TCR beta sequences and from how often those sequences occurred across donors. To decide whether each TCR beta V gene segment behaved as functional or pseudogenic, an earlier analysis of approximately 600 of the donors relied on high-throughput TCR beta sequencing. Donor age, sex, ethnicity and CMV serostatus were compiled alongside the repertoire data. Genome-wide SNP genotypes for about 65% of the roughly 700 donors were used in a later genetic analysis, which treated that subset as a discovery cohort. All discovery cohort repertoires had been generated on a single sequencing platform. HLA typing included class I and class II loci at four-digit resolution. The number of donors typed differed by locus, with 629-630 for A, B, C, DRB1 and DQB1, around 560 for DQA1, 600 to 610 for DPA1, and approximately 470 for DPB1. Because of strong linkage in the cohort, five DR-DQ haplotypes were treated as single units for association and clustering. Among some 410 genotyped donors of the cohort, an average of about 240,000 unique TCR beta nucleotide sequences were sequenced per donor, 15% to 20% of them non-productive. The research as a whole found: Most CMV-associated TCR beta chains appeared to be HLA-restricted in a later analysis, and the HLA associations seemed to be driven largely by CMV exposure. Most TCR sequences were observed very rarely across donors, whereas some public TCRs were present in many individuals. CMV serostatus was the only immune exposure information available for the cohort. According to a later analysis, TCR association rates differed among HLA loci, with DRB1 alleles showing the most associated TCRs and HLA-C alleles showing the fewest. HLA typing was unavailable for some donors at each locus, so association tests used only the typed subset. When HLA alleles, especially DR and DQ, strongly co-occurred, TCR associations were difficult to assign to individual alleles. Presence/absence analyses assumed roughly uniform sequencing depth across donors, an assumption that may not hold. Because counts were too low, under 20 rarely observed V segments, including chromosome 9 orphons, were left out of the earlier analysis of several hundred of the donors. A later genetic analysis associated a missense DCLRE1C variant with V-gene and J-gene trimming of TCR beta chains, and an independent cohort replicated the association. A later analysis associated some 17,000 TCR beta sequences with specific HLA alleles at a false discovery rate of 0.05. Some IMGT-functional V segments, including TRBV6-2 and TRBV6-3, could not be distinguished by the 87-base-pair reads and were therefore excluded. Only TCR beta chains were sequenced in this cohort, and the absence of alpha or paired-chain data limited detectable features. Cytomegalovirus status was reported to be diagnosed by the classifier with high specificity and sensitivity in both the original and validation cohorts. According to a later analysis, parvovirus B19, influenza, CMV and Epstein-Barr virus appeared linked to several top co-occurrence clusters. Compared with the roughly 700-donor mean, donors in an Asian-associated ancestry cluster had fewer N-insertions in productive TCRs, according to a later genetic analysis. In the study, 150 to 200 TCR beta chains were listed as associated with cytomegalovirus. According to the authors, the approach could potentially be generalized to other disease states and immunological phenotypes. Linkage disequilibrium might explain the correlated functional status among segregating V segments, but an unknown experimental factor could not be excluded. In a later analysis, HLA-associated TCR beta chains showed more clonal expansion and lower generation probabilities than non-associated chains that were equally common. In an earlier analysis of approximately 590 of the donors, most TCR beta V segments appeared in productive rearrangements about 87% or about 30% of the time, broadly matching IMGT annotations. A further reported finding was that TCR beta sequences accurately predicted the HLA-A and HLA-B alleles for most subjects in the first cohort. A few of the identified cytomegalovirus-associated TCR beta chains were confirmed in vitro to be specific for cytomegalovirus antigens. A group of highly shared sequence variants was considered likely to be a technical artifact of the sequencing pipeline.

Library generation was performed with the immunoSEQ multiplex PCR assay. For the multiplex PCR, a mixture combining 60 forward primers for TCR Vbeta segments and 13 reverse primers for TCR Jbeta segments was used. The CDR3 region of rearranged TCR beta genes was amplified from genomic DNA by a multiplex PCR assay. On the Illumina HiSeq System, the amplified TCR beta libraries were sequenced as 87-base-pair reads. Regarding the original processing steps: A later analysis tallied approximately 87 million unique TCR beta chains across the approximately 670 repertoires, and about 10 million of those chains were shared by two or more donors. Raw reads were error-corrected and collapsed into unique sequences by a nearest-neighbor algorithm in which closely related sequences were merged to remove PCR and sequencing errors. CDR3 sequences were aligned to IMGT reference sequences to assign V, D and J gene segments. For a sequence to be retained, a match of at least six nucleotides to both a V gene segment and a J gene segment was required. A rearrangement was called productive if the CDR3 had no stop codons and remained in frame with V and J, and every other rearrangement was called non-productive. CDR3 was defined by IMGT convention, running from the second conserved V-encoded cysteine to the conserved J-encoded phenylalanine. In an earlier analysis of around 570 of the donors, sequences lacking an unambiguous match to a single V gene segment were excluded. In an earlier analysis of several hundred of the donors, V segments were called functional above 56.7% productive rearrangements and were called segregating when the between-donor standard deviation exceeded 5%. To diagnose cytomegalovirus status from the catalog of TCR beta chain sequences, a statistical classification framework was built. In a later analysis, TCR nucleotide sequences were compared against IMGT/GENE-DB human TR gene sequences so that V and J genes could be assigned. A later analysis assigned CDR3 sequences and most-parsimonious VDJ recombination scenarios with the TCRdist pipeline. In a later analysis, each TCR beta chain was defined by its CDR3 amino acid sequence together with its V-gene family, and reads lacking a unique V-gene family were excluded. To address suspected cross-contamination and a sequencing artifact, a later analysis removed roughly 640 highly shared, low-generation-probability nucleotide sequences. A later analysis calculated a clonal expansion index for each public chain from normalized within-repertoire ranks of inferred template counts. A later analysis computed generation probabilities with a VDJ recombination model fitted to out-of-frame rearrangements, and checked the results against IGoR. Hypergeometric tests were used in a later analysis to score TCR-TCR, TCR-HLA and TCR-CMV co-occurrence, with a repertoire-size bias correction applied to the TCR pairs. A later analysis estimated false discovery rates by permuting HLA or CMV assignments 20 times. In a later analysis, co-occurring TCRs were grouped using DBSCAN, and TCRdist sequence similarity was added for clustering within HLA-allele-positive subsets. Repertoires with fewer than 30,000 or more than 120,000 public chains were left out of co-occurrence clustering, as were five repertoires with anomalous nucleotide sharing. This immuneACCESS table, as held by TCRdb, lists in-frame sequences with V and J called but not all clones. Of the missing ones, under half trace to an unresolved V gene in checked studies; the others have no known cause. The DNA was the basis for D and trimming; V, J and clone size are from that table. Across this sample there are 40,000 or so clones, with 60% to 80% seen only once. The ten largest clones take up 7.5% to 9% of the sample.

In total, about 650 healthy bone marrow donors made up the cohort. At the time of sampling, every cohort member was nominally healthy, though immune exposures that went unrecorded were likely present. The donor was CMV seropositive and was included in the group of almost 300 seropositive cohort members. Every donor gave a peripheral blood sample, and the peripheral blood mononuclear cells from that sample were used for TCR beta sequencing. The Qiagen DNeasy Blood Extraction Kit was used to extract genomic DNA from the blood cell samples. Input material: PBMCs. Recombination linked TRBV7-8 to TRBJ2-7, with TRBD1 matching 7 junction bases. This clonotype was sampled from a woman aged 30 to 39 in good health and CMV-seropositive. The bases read TGTGCCAGCAGCCCTCGACAGGGACCTACCTACGAGCAGTACTTC. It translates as CASSPRQGPTYEQYF. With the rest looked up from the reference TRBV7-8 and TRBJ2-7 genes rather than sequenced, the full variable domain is GAGVSQSPRYKVAKRGQDVALRCDPISGHVSLFWYQQALGQGPEFLTYFQNEAQLDKSGLPSDRFFAERPEGSVSTLKIQRTQQEDSAVYLCASSPRQGPTYEQYFGPGTRLTVT.